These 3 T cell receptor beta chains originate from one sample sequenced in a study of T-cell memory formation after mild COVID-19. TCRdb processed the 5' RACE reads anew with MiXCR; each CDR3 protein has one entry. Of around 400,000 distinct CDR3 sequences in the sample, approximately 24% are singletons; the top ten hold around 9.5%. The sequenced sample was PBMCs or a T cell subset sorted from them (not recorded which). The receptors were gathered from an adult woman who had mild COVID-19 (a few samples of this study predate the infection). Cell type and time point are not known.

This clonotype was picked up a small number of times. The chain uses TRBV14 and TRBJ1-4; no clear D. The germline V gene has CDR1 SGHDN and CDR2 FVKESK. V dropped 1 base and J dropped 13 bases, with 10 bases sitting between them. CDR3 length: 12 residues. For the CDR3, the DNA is TGTGCCAGCAGCCAAGCGGGCGGAGGACTGTTTTTT. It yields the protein CASSQAGGGLFF.

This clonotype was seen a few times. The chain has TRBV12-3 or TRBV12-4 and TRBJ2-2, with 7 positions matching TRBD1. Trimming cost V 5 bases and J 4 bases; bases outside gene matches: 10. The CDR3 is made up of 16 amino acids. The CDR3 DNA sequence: TGTGCCAGCAGTGCCCCCGGGACAGCCCTCACCGGGGAGCTGTTTTTT. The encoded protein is CASSAPGTALTGELFF.

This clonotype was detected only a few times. The CDR3 DNA is TGTGCCAGCACCGAACTAGCGGGAGGGTACAATGAGCAGTTCTTC. The encoded protein is CASTELAGGYNEQFF. The J gene is TRBJ2-1, the V gene TRBV12-3 or TRBV12-4, with 13 positions matching TRBD2. V lost 7 bases, J lost 4 bases, and 4 bases stayed unmatched. The CDR3 covers 15 residues.